The TCR beta chain under discussion was sequenced for a study of T cells in localized non-small cell lung cancer. Study-wide findings and caveats: Greater T cell density in blood accompanied longer overall survival.

About this clone itself: The antigen remains unidentified.

Using immunoSEQ multiplex PCR, the repertoire was profiled, and TCRdb retains in-frame clones only, with some absent. This sample has about 35,000 clones, with approximately 90% found just once. The sample was peripheral blood mononuclear cells, taken before any cancer treatment. The TCR originated in a female donor over 55 with stage II lung adenocarcinoma.

The CDR3 sequence: CASSQGEGKQFF. CDR3 coding DNA: TGCGCCAGCAGCCAGGGAGAGGGGAAGCAGTTCTTC. The V call is TRBV4-3, the J call TRBJ2-1, with D perhaps being TRBD1 or TRBD2 (5 bases each). Trimming shortened V by 3 bases and J by 11 bases, and 11 bases separated the two germline ends. The CDR3 length is 12 residues. CDR1 is LGHNA and CDR2 is YSLEER in the germline V gene.